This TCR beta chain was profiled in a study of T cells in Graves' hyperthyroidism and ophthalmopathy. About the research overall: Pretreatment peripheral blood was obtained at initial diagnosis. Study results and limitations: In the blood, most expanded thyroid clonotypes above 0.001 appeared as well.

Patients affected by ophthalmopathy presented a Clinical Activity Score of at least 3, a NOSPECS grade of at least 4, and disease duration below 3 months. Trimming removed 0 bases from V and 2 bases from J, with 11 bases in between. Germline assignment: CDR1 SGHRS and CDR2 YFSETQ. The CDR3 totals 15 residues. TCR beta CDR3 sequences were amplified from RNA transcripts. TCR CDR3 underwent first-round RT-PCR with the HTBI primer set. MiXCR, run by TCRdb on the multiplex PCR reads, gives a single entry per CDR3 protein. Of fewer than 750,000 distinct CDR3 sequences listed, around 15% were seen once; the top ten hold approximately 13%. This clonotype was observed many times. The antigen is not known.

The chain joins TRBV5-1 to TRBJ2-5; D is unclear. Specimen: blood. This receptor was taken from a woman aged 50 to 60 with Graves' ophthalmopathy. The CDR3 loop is CASSLGRREQETQYF. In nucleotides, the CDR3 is TGCGCCAGCAGCTTGGGAAGGAGAGAGCAAGAGACCCAGTACTTC.